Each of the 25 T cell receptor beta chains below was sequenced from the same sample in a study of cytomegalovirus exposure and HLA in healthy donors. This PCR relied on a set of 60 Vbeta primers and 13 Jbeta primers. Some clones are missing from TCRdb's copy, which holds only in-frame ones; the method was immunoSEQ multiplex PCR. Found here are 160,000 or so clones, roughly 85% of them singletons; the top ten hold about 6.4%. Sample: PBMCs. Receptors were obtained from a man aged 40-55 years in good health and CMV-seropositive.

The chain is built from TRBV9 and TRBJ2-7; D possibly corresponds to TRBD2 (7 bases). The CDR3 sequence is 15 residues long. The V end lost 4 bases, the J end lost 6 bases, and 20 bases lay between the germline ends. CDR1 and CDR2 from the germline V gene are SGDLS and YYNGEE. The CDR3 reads CASSLRGGETGEQYF. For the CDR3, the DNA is TGTGCCAGCAGCTTACGAGGGGGGGAAACGGGCGAGCAGTACTTC.

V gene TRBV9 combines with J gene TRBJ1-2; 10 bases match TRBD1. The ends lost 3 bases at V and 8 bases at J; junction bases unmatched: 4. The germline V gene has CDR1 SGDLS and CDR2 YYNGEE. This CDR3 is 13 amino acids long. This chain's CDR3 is CASSAGTGDGYTF. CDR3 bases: TGTGCCAGCAGCGCCGGGACAGGGGACGGCTACACCTTC. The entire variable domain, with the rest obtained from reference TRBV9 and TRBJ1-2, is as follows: DSGVTQTPKHLITATGQRVTLRCSPRSGDLSVYWYQQSLDQGLQFLIQYYNGEERAKGNILERFSAQQFPDLHSELNLSSLELGDSALYFCASSAGTGDGYTFGSGTRLTVV.

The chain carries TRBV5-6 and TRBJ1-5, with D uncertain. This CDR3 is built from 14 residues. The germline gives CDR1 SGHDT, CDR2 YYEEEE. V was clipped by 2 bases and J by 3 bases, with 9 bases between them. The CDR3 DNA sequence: TGTGCCAGCAGCTTTCATGGCTTCAATCAGCCCCAGCATTTT. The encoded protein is CASSFHGFNQPQHF. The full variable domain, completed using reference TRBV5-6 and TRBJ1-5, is DAGVTQSPTHLIKTRGQQVTLRCSPKSGHDTVSWYQQALGQGPQFIFQYYEEEERQRGNFPDRFSGHQFPNYSSELNVNALLLGDSALYLCASSFHGFNQPQHFGDGTRLSIL.

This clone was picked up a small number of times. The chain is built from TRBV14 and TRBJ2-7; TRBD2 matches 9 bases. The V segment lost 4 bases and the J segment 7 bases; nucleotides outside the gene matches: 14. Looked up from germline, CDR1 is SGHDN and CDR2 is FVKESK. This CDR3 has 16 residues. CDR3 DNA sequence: TGTGCCAGCAGCCGGGCGGTTCTAGCGGGGTTAGGTGAGCAGTACTTC. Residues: CASSRAVLAGLGEQYF.

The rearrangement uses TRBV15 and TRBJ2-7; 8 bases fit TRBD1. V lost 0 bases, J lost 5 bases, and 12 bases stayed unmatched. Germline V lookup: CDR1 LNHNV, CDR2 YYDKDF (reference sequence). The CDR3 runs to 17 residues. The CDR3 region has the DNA TGTGCCACCAGCAGAGACCTCATGGGGGACAGGTCCGACGAGCAGTACTTC. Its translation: CATSRDLMGDRSDEQYF.

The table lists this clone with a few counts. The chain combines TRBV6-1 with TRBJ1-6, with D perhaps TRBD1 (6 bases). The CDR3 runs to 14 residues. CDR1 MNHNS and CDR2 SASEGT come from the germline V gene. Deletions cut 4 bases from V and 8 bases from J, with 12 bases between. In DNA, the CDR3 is TGTGCCAGCAGTGCACAGGGTATGGATTCACCCCTCCACTTT. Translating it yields CASSAQGMDSPLHF.

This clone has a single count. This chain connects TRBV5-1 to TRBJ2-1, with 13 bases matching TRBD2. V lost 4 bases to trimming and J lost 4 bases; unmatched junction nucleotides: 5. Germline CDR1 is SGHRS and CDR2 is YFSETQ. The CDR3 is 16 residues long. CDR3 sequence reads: CASSLTSGRGYNEQFF. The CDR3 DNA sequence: TGCGCCAGCAGCCTAACTAGCGGGAGGGGGTACAATGAGCAGTTCTTC.

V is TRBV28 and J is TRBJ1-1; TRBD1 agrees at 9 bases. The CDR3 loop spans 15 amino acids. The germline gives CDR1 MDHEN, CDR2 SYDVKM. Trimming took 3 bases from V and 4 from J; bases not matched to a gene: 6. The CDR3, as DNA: TGTGCCAGCAGTTTTACAGGGGGCGGTCGCACTGAAGCTTTCTTT. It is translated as CASSFTGGGRTEAFF.

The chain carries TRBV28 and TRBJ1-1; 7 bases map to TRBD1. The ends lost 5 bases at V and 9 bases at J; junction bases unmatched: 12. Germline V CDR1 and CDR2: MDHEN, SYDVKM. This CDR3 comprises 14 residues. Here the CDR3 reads CASSDQGGTRQAFF. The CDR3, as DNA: TGTGCCAGCAGTGACCAGGGGGGCACCCGGCAAGCTTTCTTT. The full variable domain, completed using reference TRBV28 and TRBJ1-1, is DVKVTQSSRYLVKRTGEKVFLECVQDMDHENMFWYRQDPGLGLRLIYFSYDVKMKEKGDIPEGYSVSREKKERFSLILESASTNQTSMYLCASSDQGGTRQAFFGQGTRLTVV.

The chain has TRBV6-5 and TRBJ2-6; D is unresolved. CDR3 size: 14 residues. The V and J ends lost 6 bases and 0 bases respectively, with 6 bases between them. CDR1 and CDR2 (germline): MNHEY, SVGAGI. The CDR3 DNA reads TGTGCCAGCAGAGTCAGCTCTGGGGCCAACGTCCTGACTTTC. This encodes CASRVSSGANVLTF.

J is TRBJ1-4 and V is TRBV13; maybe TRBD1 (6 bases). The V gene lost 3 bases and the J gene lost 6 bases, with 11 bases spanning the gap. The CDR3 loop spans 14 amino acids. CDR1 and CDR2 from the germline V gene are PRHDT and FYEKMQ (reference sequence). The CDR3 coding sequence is TGTGCCAGCAGCTTCGACAGGACTCATGAAAAACTGTTTTTT. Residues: CASSFDRTHEKLFF. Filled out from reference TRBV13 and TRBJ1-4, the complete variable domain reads AAGVIQSPRHLIKEKRETATLKCYPIPRHDTVYWYQQGPGQDPQFLISFYEKMQSDKGSIPDRFSAQQFSDYHSELNMSSLELGDSALYFCASSFDRTHEKLFFGSGTQLSVL.

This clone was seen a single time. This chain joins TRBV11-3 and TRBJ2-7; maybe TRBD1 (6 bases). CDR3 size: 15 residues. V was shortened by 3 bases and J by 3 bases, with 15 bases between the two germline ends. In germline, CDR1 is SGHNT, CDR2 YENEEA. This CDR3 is CASSLSQGIFYEQYF. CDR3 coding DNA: TGTGCCAGCAGCTTGTCACAGGGAATATTCTACGAGCAGTACTTC.

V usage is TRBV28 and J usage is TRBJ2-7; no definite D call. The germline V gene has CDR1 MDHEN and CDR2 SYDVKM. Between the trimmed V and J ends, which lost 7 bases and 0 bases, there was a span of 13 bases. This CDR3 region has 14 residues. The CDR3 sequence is CASIGSESSYEQYF. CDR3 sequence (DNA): TGTGCCAGCATCGGAAGCGAAAGCTCCTACGAGCAGTACTTC.

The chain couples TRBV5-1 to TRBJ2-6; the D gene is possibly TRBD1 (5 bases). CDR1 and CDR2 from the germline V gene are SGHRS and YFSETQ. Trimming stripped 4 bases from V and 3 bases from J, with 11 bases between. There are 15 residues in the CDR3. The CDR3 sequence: CASSRQGNGANVLTF. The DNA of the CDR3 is TGCGCCAGCAGCCGGCAGGGTAATGGGGCCAACGTCCTGACTTTC.

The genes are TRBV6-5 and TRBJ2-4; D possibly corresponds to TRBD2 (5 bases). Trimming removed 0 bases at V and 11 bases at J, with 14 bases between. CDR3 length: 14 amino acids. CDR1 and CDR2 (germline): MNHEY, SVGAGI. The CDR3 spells CASSYSFASSFQYF. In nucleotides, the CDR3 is TGTGCCAGCAGTTACTCTTTCGCTAGCAGTTTTCAGTACTTC.

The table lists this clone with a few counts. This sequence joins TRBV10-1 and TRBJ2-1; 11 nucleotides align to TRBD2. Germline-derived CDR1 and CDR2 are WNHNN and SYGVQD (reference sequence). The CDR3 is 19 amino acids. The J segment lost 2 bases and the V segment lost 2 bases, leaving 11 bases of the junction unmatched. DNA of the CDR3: TGCGCCAGCAGTGAGGCCGGGACTAGCGGCCACGGGACCTACAATGAGCAGTTCTTC. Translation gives CASSEAGTSGHGTYNEQFF.

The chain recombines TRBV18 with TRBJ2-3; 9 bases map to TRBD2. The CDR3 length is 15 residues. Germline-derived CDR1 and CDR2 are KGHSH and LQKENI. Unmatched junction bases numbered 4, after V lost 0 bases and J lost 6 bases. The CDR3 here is CASSPPSGRGDTQYF. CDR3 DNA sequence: TGTGCCAGCTCACCACCTAGCGGGAGAGGGGATACGCAGTATTTT.

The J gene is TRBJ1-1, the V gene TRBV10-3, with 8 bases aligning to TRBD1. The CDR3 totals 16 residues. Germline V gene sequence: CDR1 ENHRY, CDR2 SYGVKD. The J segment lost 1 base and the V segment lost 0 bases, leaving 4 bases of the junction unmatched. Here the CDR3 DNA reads TGTGCCATCAGTGAGTCAGTCGGGACAGGGAACACTGAAGCTTTCTTT. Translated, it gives CAISESVGTGNTEAFF.

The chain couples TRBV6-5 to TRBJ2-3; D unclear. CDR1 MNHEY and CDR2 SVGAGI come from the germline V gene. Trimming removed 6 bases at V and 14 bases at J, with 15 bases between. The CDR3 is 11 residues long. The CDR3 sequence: CASSNPTQRYF. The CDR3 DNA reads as TGTGCCAGCAGCAATCCGACTCAAAGGTATTTT.

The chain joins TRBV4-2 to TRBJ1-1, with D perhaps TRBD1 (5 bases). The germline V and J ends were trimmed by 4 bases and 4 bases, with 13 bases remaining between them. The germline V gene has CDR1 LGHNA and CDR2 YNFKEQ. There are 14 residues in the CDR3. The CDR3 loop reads CASSPVGPGTEAFF. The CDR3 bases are TGTGCCAGCAGCCCAGTGGGGCCGGGCACTGAAGCTTTCTTT.

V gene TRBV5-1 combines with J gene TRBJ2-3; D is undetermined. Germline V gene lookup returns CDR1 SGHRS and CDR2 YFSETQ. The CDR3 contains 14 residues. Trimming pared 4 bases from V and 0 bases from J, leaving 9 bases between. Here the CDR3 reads CASSVVLSTDTQYF. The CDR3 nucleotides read TGCGCCAGCAGCGTCGTTTTGAGCACAGATACGCAGTATTTT.

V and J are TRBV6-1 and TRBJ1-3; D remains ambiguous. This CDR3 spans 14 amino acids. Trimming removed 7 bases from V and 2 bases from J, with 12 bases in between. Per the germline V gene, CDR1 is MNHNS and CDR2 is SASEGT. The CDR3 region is CASTTTATGNTIYF. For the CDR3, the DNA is TGTGCCAGCACCACTACTGCGACTGGAAACACCATATATTTT.

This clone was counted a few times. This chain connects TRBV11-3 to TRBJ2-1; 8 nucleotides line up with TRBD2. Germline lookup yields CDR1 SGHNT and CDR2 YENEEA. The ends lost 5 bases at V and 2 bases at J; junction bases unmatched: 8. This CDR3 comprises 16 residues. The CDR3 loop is CASSPDGTRPYNEQFF. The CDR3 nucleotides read TGTGCCAGCAGCCCAGACGGGACTAGACCCTACAATGAGCAGTTCTTC.

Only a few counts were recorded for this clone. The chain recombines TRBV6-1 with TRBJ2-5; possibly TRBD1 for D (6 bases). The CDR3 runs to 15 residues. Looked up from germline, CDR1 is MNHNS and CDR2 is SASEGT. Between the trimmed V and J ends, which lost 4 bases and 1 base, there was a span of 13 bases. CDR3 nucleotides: TGTGCCAGCAGTGCCCACAGGGCACCCCAAGAGACCCAGTACTTC. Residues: CASSAHRAPQETQYF.

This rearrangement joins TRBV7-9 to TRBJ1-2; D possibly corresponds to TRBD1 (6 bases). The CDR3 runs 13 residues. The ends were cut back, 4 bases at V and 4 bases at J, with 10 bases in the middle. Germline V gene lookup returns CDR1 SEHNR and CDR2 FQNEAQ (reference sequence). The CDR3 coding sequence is TGTGCCAGCAGCTCGGGACATAGCTATGGCTACACCTTC. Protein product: CASSSGHSYGYTF. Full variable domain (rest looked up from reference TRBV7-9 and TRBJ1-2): DTGVSQNPRHKITKRGQNVTFRCDPISEHNRLYWYRQTLGQGPEFLTYFQNEAQLEKSRLLSDRFSAERPKGSFSTLEIQRTEQGDSAMYLCASSSGHSYGYTFGSGTRLTVV.